This T cell receptor beta chain emerged from a study of T-cell memory formation after mild COVID-19. Points from the study as a whole: Cross-reactive memory appears to have joined, as suggested by some responding clones showing up in pre-infection memory. Clones that contracted from day 15 to 85 had balanced CD4/CD8; later expanders were CD4+ biased.

This CDR3 contains 14 residues. The V and J ends lost 2 bases and 7 bases respectively, with 9 bases between them. Germline V gene sequence: CDR1 SGHVS, CDR2 FNYEAQ. This clonotype was seen only a few times. Its target is unknown. UMIs and sample barcodes were carried by the TCR alpha and TCR beta cDNA libraries that 5'RACE produced using constant-segment primers. TCRdb used MiXCR to reprocess the 5' RACE reads, holding one entry per CDR3 protein. The table includes roughly 150,000 distinct CDR3 sequences, more than 12% detected once. This TCR was sampled from an adult woman who had mild COVID-19 (a few samples of this study predate the infection). Cell type and time point are not known. The sequenced sample was PBMCs or a T cell subset sorted from them (not recorded which). This sequence joins TRBV7-6 and TRBJ1-6; D not resolved. The CDR3 here is CASSLIQRNSPLHF. The CDR3 DNA reads TGTGCCAGCAGCTTAATACAGCGAAATTCACCCCTCCACTTT.